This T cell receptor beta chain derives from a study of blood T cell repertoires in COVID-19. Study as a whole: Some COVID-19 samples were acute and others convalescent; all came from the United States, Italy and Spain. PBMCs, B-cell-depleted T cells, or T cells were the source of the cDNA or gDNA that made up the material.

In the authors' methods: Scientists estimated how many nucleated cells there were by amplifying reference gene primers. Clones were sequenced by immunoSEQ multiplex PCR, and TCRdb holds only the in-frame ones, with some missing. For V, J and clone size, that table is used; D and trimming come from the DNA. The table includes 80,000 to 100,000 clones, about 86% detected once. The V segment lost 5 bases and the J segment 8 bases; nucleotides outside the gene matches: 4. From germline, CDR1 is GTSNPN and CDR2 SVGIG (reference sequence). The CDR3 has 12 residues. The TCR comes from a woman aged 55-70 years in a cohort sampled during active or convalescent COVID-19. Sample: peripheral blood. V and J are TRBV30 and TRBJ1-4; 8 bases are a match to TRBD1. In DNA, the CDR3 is TGTGCCTGGGGACAGGGATACGAAAAACTGTTTTTT. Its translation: CAWGQGYEKLFF.